This T cell receptor (beta chain) appears in the sequencing data of a study of blood T cell repertoires in COVID-19 (TCRdb year 2020). Notes on the research overall: The collaborator samples originated in the United States, Italy and Spain and spanned the acute and convalescent phases of COVID-19. Samples were obtained from the ongoing ImmuneRACE study (first 160 participants) and from 1,254 subjects provided by 6 global collaborators. A freely available public database, intended as a resource for researchers studying the immune response to SARS-CoV-2, is where the repertoires were released. Deeply sampled blood TCRbeta repertoires from subjects exposed to, actively infected with, or recovered from COVID-19 were included in the dataset. Nearly every sample came with metadata listing a de-identified subject ID, COVID-19 status, age in years and sex. The material from the prospective study consisted of cDNA or gDNA derived from T cells, B-cell-depleted T cells, or PBMCs. HLA class I and class II types, where available, came from metadata supplied by the sample provider rather than from assay-based typing.

Whole blood was collected in K2EDTA tubes by collaborating institutions according to the institutions' own protocols. Collaborator samples were shipped for TCRbeta analysis as frozen whole blood, isolated PBMCs, or DNA extracted from either sample type. Details on this clone: Its antigen specificity is not known. Base quality data are lacking; no much larger clone is found one base away.

TCRbeta CDR3 regions were amplified from genomic DNA using the immunoSEQ Assay, a bias-controlled multiplex PCR. Per the authors' processing: Within the assay, amplification of reference gene primers was used to estimate how many nucleated cells each sample contained. Sequence reads were collapsed and filtered to measure the absolute abundance of every unique TCRbeta CDR3 rearrangement. For each sample, productive Simpson clonality was calculated by taking the square root of Simpson's diversity index across productive rearrangements. TCRdb carries this immuneACCESS record with in-frame sequences only. Its versions omit some clonotypes, under half of them owing to an unresolved V gene in the studies checked, with the rest unexplained. V, J and clone size derive from that table, while D and trimming were established from the DNA sequence. The sample contains over 250,000 clones, about 82% of them found a single time. The top ten clonotypes cover approximately 5.1% of the sample.

Overall study outcomes, separate from this receptor: The quantity of clinical and demographic metadata differed by source and by participant and was supplied without curation.

As encoded in the germline V gene (reference sequence), CDR1 is GTSNPN while CDR2 is SVGIG. V trim: 2 bases; J trim: 9 bases; unmatched bases: 7. The CDR3 measures 13 amino acids from cysteine to phenylalanine. Of the read, only the CDR3 DNA is kept; its 39 bases are in frame from base 1. The sequenced sample was peripheral blood. Here the chain combines TRBV30 and TRBJ2-1; a stretch of 7 junction bases matches TRBD2. This receptor was taken from a man between 50 and 59 years old with active or convalescent COVID-19. DNA sequence: TGTGCCTGGAGTCACTCCGGGGGGACTGAGCAGTTCTTC. This encodes CAWSHSGGTEQFF. When the CDR3 is completed using the reference TRBV30 and TRBJ2-1 genes on either side, the full variable domain is SQTIHQWPATLVQPVGSPLSLECTVEGTSNPNLYWYRQAAGRGLQLLFYSVGIGQISSEVPQNLSASRPQDRQFILSSKKLLLSDSGFYLCAWSHSGGTEQFFGPGTRLTVL.